This T cell receptor beta chain was identified during a study of shared clonotypes between healthy human individuals. Of note for this clone: Antigen unknown.

Overall study results and limits: About 5% of naive CD4 clonotypes were shared across a few donors.

V was clipped by 7 bases and J by 7 bases; unmatched bases: 14. The CDR3 is 16 amino acids. Germline CDR1 reads SGHAT; CDR2 reads FQDESV (reference sequence). Deep-level running was used for the assay. Per the original data handling: Because ImmunoSEQ provided only junction sequences with no quality scores, the filtering differed. Profiling relied on immunoSEQ multiplex PCR, and the TCRdb table lists in-frame clones only, not all of them. Clone size and V and J calls were adopted from that table, with D and trimming inferred from the DNA. This table holds 550,000 to 600,000 clones, about 98% found once. Naive CD8 cells comprised CD45RO-negative, CCR7-positively selected cells, excluding terminally differentiated effector memory CD45RA+ cells. The donor population consisted of healthy HIV-negative adults with no recent acute infections or vaccinations.

The chain carries TRBV11-1 and TRBJ2-1; 9 nucleotides agree with TRBD2. Source material: naive CD8+ T cells sorted from blood. The origin of this receptor is a man under 40 in good health. DNA for the CDR3: TGTGCCAGCACACGCACGGTAGCGGGAGCGAGAAATGAGCAGTTCTTC. This sequence encodes CASTRTVAGARNEQFF.